Following are 12 T cell receptor beta chains from one sample sequenced in a study of blood T cell repertoires in COVID-19 (TCRdb year 2020). Receptors were amplified or captured by the immunoSEQ multiplex PCR assay. This immuneACCESS table, as held by TCRdb, lists in-frame sequences with V and J called but not all clones. Of the missing ones, under half trace to an unresolved V gene in checked studies; the others have no known cause. The sample contains 250,000 to 350,000 clones, approximately 90% of them found a single time. Around 13% of the sample is held by the ten biggest clonotypes. The sample taken for sequencing was peripheral blood. The origin of the receptors is a woman aged 55-69 years with acute or convalescent COVID-19.

This chain joins TRBV7-8 and TRBJ1-3; 10 positions agree with TRBD1. This CDR3 is built from 17 residues. V was clipped by 5 bases and J by 0 bases; unmatched bases: 7. Germline CDR1 is SGHVS and CDR2 is FQNEAQ. The CDR3 reads CASSKPGQGYSGNTIYF. Here the CDR3 DNA reads TGTGCCAGCAGCAAACCGGGACAGGGGTACTCTGGAAACACCATATATTTT.

The genes are TRBV28 and TRBJ1-3; D may be TRBD1 (6 bases). Germline V lookup: CDR1 MDHEN, CDR2 SYDVKM. V lost 2 bases and J 4 bases, leaving 9 bases between the germline ends. This CDR3 spans 14 amino acids. The DNA of the CDR3 is TGTGCCAGCAGTTTAAGGGGGTCGGGAAACACCATATATTTT. The encoded protein is CASSLRGSGNTIYF.

The CDR3 DNA sequence: TGTGCCAGCAGTTTATGGGCCACCCGGGACTATGGCTACACCTTC. This translates into CASSLWATRDYGYTF. The chain has TRBV28 and TRBJ1-2; D gene unclear. Germline V gene data show CDR1 as MDHEN and CDR2 as SYDVKM. V lost 0 bases to trimming and J lost 3 bases, with 11 bases between them. The CDR3 is 15 residues long.

This chain links TRBV5-4 with TRBJ1-2; 8 bases align to TRBD1. V shed 0 bases and J 6 bases; nucleotides not matched to a gene: 4. The CDR3 has 14 amino acids. CDR1 SGHNT and CDR2 YYREEE come from the germline V gene (reference sequence). CDR3 nucleotide sequence: TGTGCCAGCAGCTTGGCCGGGACAGGCAATGGCTACACCTTC. It yields the protein CASSLAGTGNGYTF.

This chain links TRBV28 with TRBJ2-7; the match to TRBD1 covers 9 bases. The germline gives CDR1 MDHEN, CDR2 SYDVKM. The CDR3 runs 13 residues. The trim removed 6 bases at V and 3 bases at J, leaving 3 bases unmatched. DNA of the CDR3: TGTGCCAGCAGGACAGGGGGGATCTACGAGCAGTACTTC. Translated: CASRTGGIYEQYF.

Only one count was recorded for this clone. V gene TRBV29-1 combines with J gene TRBJ2-1, with D unresolved. CDR3 length: 12 amino acids. CDR1 is SQVTM, CDR2 ANQGSEA, per germline. The germline V and J ends were trimmed by 6 bases and 0 bases, with 6 bases remaining between them. This chain's CDR3 is CSVESSYNEQFF. CDR3 DNA: TGCAGCGTCGAGTCCTCCTACAATGAGCAGTTCTTC.

The chain links TRBV9 to TRBJ2-3; 11 nucleotides agree with TRBD2. With 2 bases clipped from V and 3 bases from J, the junction kept 8 bases outside the gene matches. This CDR3 has 17 residues. Germline CDR1 SGDLS, CDR2 YYNGEE. The chain's CDR3 is CASSVAGTSGRTDTQYF. DNA for the CDR3: TGTGCCAGCAGCGTGGCCGGGACTAGCGGTAGGACAGATACGCAGTATTTT.

This clone has a handful of counts. The chain has TRBV4-1 and TRBJ2-7; a possible D gene is TRBD2 (6 bases). There are 14 residues in the CDR3. Trimming stripped 0 bases from V and 7 bases from J, with 13 bases between. Germline CDR1 and CDR2: MGHRA and YSYEKL. CDR3 in DNA: TGCGCCAGCAGCCAAGATATGGCTAGCGTGGAGCAGTACTTC. Translating gives CASSQDMASVEQYF.

V gene TRBV18 combines with J gene TRBJ1-5, with a possible D match to TRBD1 (6 bases). Trimming left V 3 bases short and J 0 bases short, with 12 bases between. Germline lookup yields CDR1 KGHSH and CDR2 LQKENI. The CDR3 sequence is 16 residues long. DNA of the CDR3: TGTGCCAGCTCACCCACAGGGCTCTTTAGCAATCAGCCCCAGCATTTT. Its translation is CASSPTGLFSNQPQHF.

This clone was counted only a few times. The chain is built from TRBV6-5 and TRBJ2-7; a possible D gene is TRBD2 (5 bases). The germline CDR1 and CDR2 sequences are MNHEY and SVGAGI. V was shortened by 5 bases and J by 2 bases, with 13 bases between the two germline ends. The CDR3 is 14 amino acids. CDR3 residues: CASSPGQRAYEQYF. CDR3 coding DNA: TGTGCCAGCAGTCCGGGCCAGAGGGCCTACGAGCAGTACTTC.

The V call is TRBV6-5, the J call TRBJ1-4; 7 bases match TRBD1. This CDR3 is 15 amino acids long. The ends lost 6 bases at V and 8 bases at J; junction bases unmatched: 12. Germline V gives CDR1 MNHEY, CDR2 SVGAGI. The DNA for the CDR3 is TGTGCCAGCAGCCCCATGGGACAGCTAATGGAAAAACTGTTTTTT. Protein product: CASSPMGQLMEKLFF.

The V gene is TRBV28, the J gene TRBJ1-1; a possible D gene is TRBD1 (5 bases). Germline V CDR1 and CDR2: MDHEN, SYDVKM. The CDR3 consists of 13 residues. Trimming shortened V by 2 bases and J by 1 base, and 5 bases separated the two germline ends. CDR3 region: CASSLGANTEAFF. The CDR3 DNA reads TGTGCCAGCAGTTTAGGGGCGAACACTGAAGCTTTCTTT.